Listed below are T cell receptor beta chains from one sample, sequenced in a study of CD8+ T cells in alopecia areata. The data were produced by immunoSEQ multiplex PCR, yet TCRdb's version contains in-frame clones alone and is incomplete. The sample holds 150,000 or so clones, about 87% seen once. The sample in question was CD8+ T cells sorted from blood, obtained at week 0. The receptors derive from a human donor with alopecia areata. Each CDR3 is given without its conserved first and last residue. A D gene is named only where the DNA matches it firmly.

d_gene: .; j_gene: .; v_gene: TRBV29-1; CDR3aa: SATPGSSYEQY
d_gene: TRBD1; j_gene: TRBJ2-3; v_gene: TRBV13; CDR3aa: ATLLRGQWADTQY
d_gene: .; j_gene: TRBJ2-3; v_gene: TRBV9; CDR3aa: ASSDISDSTDTQY
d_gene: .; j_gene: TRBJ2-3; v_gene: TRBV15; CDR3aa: ATSRLLQSGTETDTQY
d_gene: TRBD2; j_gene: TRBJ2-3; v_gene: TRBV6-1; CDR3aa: ASSLTSGGADTQY
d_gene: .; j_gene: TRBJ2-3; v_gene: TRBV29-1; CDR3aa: SVDQGGTDTQY
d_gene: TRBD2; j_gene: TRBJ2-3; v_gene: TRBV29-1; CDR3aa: SVETGGATDTQY
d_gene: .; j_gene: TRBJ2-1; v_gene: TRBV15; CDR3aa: ATSPGISGDEQF
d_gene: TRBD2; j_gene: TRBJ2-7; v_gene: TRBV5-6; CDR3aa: ASSLTLAGSSYEQY
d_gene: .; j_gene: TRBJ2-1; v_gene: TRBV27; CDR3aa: ASSGFHEQF
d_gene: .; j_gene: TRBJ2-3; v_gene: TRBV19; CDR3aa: ASTGDTQY
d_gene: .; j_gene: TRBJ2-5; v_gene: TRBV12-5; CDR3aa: ASGLVLRFPQETQY
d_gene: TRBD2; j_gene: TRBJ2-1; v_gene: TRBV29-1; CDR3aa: SVATSGDGEQF
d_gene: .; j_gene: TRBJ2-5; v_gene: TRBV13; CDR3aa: ASSPDSGETQY
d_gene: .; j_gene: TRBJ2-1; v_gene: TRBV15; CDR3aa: ATSTDRTPAPYGYNEQF
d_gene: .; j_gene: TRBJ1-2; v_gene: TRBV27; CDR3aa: ASSLGIPLGDGYT
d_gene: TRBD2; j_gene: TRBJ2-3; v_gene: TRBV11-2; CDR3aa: ASSLDSWTSGTSTDTQY
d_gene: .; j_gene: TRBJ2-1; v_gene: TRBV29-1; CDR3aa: SVLRDAGNEQF
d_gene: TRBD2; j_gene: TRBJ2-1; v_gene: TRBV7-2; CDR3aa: ASSLGLAVNNEQF
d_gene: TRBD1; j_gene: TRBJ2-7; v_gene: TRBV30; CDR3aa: AWREPGQGILASEQY
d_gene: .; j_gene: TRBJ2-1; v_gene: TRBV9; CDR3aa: ASSGLRGNEQF
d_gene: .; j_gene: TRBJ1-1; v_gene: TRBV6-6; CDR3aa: ASSVMNTEAF
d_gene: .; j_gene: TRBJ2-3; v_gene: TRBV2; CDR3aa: ASSDQGADPYPTDTQY
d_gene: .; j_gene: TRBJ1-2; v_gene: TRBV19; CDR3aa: ASSNGDTFYGYT
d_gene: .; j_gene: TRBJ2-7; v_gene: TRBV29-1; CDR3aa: SVEDFKDTYEQY
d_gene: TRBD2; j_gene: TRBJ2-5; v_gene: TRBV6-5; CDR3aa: ASSYTGGGQETQY
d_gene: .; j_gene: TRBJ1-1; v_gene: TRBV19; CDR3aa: ASSGTEYRNTEAF